What follows are 18 T cell receptor beta chains derived from one specimen sequenced in a study of blood T cell repertoires in COVID-19. The data were produced by immunoSEQ multiplex PCR, yet TCRdb's version contains in-frame clones alone and is incomplete. The table shows 85,000 to 95,000 clones, with about two thirds occurring only once. Sequencing was done on a sample of peripheral blood. The receptors shown here come from a woman at least 80 years old with acute or convalescent COVID-19.

The chain has TRBV28 and TRBJ2-7, with 7 bases aligning to TRBD1. Germline V gene sequence: CDR1 MDHEN, CDR2 SYDVKM. CDR3 length equals 12 residues. After removal of 10 bases from V and 5 bases from J, the junction contained 8 bases not matched to a gene. The CDR3 region has the DNA TGTGCCACCACGACAGGGTCCCACGAGCAGTACTTC. This gives the protein CATTTGSHEQYF.

The chain joins TRBV30 to TRBJ1-1; 7 nucleotides match TRBD1. The CDR3 totals 14 residues. CDR1 is GTSNPN and CDR2 is SVGIG in the germline V gene (reference sequence). V was clipped by 3 bases and J by 10 bases; unmatched bases: 14. CDR3 bases: TGTGCCTGGAGAGCCGACAGGGCCAAGGGGCGAGCTTTCTTT. It is translated as CAWRADRAKGRAFF.

This chain links TRBV19 with TRBJ1-1; 7 bases match TRBD1. CDR1 is LNHDA and CDR2 is SQIVND in the germline V gene (reference sequence). CDR3 length: 12 amino acids. Trimming cost V 6 bases and J 7 bases; bases outside gene matches: 5. The CDR3 spells CASSLGDSEAFF. Here the CDR3 DNA reads TGTGCCAGTAGCCTTGGGGACAGTGAAGCTTTCTTT.

The V call is TRBV29-1, the J call TRBJ2-3; D perhaps matches TRBD2 (5 bases). The V gene lost 7 bases and the J gene lost 2 bases, with 10 bases spanning the gap. Germline CDR1 is SQVTM and CDR2 is ANQGSEA. CDR3 length: 12 residues. CDR3 sequence reads: CSAGMHTDTQYF. CDR3 sequence (DNA): TGCAGCGCCGGGATGCACACAGATACGCAGTATTTT.

The chain combines TRBV7-2 with TRBJ2-7, with D perhaps matching TRBD2 (5 bases). The CDR3 has 15 residues. Germline V gene data show CDR1 as SGHTA and CDR2 as FQGNSA. V was clipped by 1 base and J by 5 bases, with 15 bases between them. CDR3 amino acids: CASSLDPSPRNEQYF. The CDR3 DNA sequence: TGTGCCAGCAGCTTAGATCCTAGCCCCAGGAACGAGCAGTACTTC.

CDR3 in amino acids: CAREARTEAFF. The CDR3 DNA is TGTGCCAGAGAAGCCCGGACTGAAGCTTTCTTT. The chain uses TRBV9 and TRBJ1-1; D gene uncertain. V lost 8 bases to trimming and J lost 5 bases, with 10 bases between them. Germline assignment: CDR1 SGDLS and CDR2 YYNGEE. The length of the CDR3 is 11 residues.

The chain joins TRBV28 to TRBJ1-1; weak D call: TRBD1 (5 bases). CDR3 length: 13 amino acids. The germline CDR1 and CDR2 sequences are MDHEN and SYDVKM. Trimming cost V 2 bases and J 7 bases, with 11 bases left between them. CDR3 in DNA: TGTGCCAGCAGTTTAAGCCGGGGGGGTGAAGCTTTCTTT. Amino acids: CASSLSRGGEAFF.

The chain couples TRBV3-1 (or the pseudogene TRBV3-2) to TRBJ2-5; 12 bases are shared with TRBD1. After removal of 4 bases from V and 5 bases from J, the junction contained 8 bases not matched to a gene. CDR3 size: 16 residues. Germline-derived CDR1 and CDR2 are LGHDT and YNNKEL (reference sequence). CDR3 sequence: CASSPTGTGGSETQYF. CDR3 nucleotide sequence: TGTGCCAGCAGCCCTACCGGGACAGGGGGCTCGGAGACCCAGTACTTC.

This chain links TRBV15 with TRBJ2-2; 9 nucleotides agree with TRBD1. Germline CDR1 LNHNV, CDR2 YYDKDF (reference sequence). With V trimmed by 4 bases and J by 6 bases, 9 bases remained unmatched. The CDR3 runs 16 residues. Here the CDR3 DNA reads TGTGCCACCAGCACCACACCAGGACAGGGGTCCGGGGAGCTGTTTTTT. As protein: CATSTTPGQGSGELFF.

V is TRBV28 and J is TRBJ1-5; D possibly corresponds to TRBD1 (6 bases). Between the trimmed V and J ends, which lost 6 bases and 4 bases, there was a span of 13 bases. This CDR3 comprises 14 residues. Germline V gives CDR1 MDHEN, CDR2 SYDVKM. The CDR3 loop reads CASRPGGANQPQHF. CDR3 sequence (DNA): TGTGCCAGCAGACCCGGGGGGGCAAATCAGCCCCAGCATTTT.

This clone was seen once. The chain recombines TRBV10-3 with TRBJ2-3; the D gene is possibly TRBD1 (5 bases). Germline CDR1 is ENHRY and CDR2 is SYGVKD. This CDR3 has 13 amino acids. Between the trimmed V and J ends, which lost 2 bases and 5 bases, there was a span of 8 bases. CDR3 nucleotides: TGTGCCATCAGTGAGAAAGGGGAAGATACGCAGTATTTT. Its translation: CAISEKGEDTQYF.

The rearrangement uses TRBV3-1 (or the pseudogene TRBV3-2) and TRBJ1-6; 8 bases align to TRBD1. Unmatched junction bases numbered 6, after V lost 4 bases and J lost 10 bases. The CDR3 runs 14 residues. Per the germline V gene, CDR1 is LGHDT and CDR2 is YNNKEL (reference sequence). CDR3 DNA sequence: TGTGCCAGCAGCCCCGGGACAGGAGGGTCACCCCTCCACTTT. Protein sequence: CASSPGTGGSPLHF.

V usage is TRBV6-1 and J usage is TRBJ2-5, with TRBD1 matching 8 bases. J lost 5 bases, V lost 0 bases, and 8 bases had no gene match. This CDR3 contains 16 residues. Germline V gives CDR1 MNHNS, CDR2 SASEGT. The CDR3: CASSEAQGAIWETQYF. The CDR3 DNA follows: TGTGCCAGCAGTGAAGCTCAGGGGGCAATATGGGAGACCCAGTACTTC.

The V gene is TRBV12-5, the J gene TRBJ2-1; TRBD1 matches 9 bases. The germline V gene has CDR1 LGHNT and CDR2 FRNRAP. The V segment lost 7 bases and the J segment 5 bases; nucleotides outside the gene matches: 6. This CDR3 contains 14 residues. The CDR3 coding sequence is TGTGCTAGTGAGACCGGGACAGGGAACAATGAGCAGTTCTTC. Its protein is CASETGTGNNEQFF.

V and J are TRBV28 and TRBJ2-6; D not certain. Trimming removed 7 bases at V and 0 bases at J, with 4 bases between. Germline values: CDR1 MDHEN, CDR2 SYDVKM. The CDR3 has 13 residues. The CDR3 here is CASTDSGANVLTF. The CDR3 nucleotides read TGTGCCAGCACAGACTCTGGGGCCAACGTCCTGACTTTC.

V and J are TRBV6-5 and TRBJ2-5; 8 nucleotides agree with TRBD1. Trimming cost V 3 bases and J 4 bases; bases outside gene matches: 10. CDR3 length: 16 amino acids. Germline CDR1 MNHEY, CDR2 SVGAGI. CDR3 DNA: TGTGCCAGCAGTTATCTTGGCAGGGGGCCGGGAGAGACCCAGTACTTC. It specifies CASSYLGRGPGETQYF.

This chain uses TRBV6-5 with TRBJ2-3; TRBD2 is a possible D gene (7 bases). Looked up from germline, CDR1 is MNHEY and CDR2 is SVGAGI. The CDR3 consists of 15 residues. The V gene lost 5 bases and the J gene lost 3 bases, with 15 bases spanning the gap. The CDR3 sequence is CASSRSGGRTDTQYF. CDR3 bases: TGTGCCAGCAGTAGGTCCGGGGGGCGGACAGATACGCAGTATTTT.

This rearrangement joins TRBV28 to TRBJ1-2; 8 nucleotides line up with TRBD1. CDR1 MDHEN and CDR2 SYDVKM come from the germline V gene. Germline trimming cut 5 bases from V and 5 bases from J; bases unmatched to any gene: 10. This CDR3 has 15 residues. The CDR3 DNA follows: TGTGCCAGCAGTCCTCCGACAGGGGTTGGATATGGCTACACCTTC. Encoded protein: CASSPPTGVGYGYTF.